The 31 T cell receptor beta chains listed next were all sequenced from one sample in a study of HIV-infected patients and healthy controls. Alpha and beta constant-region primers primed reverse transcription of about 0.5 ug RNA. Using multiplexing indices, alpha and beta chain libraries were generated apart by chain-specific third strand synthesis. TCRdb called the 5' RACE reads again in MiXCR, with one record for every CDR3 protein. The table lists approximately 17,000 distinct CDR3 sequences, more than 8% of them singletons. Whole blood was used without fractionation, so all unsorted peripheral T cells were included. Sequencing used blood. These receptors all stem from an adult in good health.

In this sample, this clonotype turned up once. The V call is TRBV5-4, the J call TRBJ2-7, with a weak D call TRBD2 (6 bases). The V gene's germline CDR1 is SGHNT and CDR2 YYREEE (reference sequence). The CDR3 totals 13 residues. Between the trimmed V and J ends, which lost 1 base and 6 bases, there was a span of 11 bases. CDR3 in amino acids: CASSLILGGEQYF. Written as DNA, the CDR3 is TGTGCCAGCAGCTTGATATTGGGGGGCGAGCAGTACTTC.

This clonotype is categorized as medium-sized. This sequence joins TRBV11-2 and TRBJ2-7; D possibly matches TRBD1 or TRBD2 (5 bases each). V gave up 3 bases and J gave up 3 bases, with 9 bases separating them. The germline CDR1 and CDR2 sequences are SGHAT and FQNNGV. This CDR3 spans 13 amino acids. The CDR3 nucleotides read TGTGCCAGCAGCTTCGGTGGGGGCTACGAGCAGTACTTC. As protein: CASSFGGGYEQYF.

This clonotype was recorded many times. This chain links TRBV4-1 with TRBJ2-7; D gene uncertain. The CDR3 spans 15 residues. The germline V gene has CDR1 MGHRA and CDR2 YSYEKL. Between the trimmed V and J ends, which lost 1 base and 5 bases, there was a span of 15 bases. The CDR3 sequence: CASSQARIPRDEQYF. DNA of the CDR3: TGCGCCAGCAGCCAAGCTAGAATCCCGCGCGACGAGCAGTACTTC.

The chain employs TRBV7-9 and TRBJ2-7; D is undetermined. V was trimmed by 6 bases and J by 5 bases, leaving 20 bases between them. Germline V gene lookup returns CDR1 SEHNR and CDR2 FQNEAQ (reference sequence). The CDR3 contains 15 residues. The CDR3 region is CASSRVTRPTNEQYF. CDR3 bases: TGTGCCAGCAGTAGGGTGACCAGGCCGACCAACGAGCAGTACTTC.

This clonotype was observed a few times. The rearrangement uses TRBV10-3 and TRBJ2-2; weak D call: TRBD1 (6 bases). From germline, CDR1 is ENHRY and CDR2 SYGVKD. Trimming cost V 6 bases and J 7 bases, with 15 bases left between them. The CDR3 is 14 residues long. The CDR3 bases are TGTGCCATCAGCACCGGGACAACAGACGGGGAGCTGTTTTTT. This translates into CAISTGTTDGELFF.

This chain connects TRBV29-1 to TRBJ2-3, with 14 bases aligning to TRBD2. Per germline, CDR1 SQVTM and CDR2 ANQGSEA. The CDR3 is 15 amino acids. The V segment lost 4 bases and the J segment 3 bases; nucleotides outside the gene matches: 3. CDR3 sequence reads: CSVGGLAGGTDTQYF. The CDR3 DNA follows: TGCAGCGTTGGAGGACTAGCGGGAGGAACAGATACGCAGTATTTT.

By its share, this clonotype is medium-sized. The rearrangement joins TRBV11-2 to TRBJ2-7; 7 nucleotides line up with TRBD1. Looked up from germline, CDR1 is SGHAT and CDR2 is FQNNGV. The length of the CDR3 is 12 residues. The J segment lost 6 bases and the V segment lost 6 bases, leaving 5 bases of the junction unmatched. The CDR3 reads CASRETGVEQYF. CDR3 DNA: TGTGCCAGCAGAGAAACAGGGGTCGAGCAGTACTTC. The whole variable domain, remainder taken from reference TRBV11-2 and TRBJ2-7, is EAGVAQSPRYKIIEKRQSVAFWCNPISGHATLYWYQQILGQGPKLLIQFQNNGVVDDSQLPKDRFSAERLKGVDSTLKIQPAKLEDSAVYLCASRETGVEQYFGPGTRLTVT.

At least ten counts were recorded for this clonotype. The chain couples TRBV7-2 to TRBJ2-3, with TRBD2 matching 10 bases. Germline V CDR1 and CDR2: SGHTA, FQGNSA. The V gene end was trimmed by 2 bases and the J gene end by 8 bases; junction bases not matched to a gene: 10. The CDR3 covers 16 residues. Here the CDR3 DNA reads TGTGCCAGCAGCTTATATCCTAGCGGGAGTTTCGGTACGCAGTATTTT. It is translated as CASSLYPSGSFGTQYF.

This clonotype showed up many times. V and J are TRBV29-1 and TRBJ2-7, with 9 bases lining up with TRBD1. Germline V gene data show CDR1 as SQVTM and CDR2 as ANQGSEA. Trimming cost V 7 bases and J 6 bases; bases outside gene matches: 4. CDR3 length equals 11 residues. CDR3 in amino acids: CSAMTGGEQYV. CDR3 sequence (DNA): TGCAGCGCCATGACAGGGGGCGAGCAGTACGTC.

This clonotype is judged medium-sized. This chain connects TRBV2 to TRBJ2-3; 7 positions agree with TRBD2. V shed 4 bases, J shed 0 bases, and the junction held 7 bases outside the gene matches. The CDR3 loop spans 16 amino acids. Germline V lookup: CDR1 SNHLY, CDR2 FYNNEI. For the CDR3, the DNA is TGTGCCAGCAGTGGATCCCTAGCGGACAGCACAGATACGCAGTATTTT. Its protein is CASSGSLADSTDTQYF.

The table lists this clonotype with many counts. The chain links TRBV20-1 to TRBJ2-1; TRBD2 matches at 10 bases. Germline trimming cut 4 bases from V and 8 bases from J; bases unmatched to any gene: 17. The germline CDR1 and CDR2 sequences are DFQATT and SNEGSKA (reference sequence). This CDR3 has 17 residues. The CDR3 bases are TGCAGTGCTAAGCAGACTAGCGGGTTATTCCTGGTAGATGAGCAGTTCTTC. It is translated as CSAKQTSGLFLVDEQFF.

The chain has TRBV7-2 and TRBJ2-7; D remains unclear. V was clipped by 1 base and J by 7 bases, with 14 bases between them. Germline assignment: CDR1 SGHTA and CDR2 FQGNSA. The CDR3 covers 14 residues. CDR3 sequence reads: CASSLGVGTKEQYF. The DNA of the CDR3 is TGTGCCAGCAGCTTAGGGGTGGGCACTAAGGAGCAGTACTTC.

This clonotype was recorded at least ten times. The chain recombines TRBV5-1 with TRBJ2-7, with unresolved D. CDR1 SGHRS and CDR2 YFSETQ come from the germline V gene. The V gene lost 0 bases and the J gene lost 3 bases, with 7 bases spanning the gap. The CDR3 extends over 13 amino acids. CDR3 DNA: TGCGCCAGCAGCTTGGAAAGCAGCTACGAGCAGTACGTC. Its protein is CASSLESSYEQYV.

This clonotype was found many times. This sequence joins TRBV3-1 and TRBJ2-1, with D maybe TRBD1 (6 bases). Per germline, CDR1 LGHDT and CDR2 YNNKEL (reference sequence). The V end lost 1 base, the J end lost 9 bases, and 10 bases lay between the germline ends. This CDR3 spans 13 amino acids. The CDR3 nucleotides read TGTGCCAGCAGCCAAGTTTCGGACAGTGAGCAGTTCTTC. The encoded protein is CASSQVSDSEQFF.

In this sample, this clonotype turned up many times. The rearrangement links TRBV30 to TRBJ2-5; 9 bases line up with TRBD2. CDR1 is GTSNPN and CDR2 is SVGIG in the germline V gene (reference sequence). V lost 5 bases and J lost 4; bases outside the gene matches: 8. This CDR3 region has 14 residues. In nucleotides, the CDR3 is TGTGCCTGGGACAAAGGGCGGGGGGGAGAGACCCAGTACTTC. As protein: CAWDKGRGGETQYF. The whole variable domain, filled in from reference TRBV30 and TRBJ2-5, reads SQTIHQWPATLVQPVGSPLSLECTVEGTSNPNLYWYRQAAGRGLQLLFYSVGIGQISSEVPQNLSASRPQDRQFILSSKKLLLSDSGFYLCAWDKGRGGETQYFGPGTRLLVL.

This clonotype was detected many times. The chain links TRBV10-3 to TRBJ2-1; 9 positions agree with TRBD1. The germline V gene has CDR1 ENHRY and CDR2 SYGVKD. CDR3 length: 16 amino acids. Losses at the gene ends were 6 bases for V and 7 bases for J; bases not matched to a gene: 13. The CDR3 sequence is CAISQPGDRVLNEQFF. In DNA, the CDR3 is TGTGCCATCAGCCAACCCGGGGACAGGGTTTTAAATGAGCAGTTCTTC.

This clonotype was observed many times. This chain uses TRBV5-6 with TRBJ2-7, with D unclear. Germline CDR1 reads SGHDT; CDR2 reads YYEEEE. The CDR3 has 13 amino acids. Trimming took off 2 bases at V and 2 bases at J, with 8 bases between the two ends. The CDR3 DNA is TGTGCCAGCAGCTTACTCTCGACCTACGAGCAGTACGTC. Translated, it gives CASSLLSTYEQYV.

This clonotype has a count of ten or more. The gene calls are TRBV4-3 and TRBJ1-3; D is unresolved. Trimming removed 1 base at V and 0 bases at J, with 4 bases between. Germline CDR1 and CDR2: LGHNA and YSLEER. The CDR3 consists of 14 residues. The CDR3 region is CASSQGASGNTIYF. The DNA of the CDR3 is TGCGCCAGCAGCCAAGGAGCCTCTGGAAACACCATATATTTT.

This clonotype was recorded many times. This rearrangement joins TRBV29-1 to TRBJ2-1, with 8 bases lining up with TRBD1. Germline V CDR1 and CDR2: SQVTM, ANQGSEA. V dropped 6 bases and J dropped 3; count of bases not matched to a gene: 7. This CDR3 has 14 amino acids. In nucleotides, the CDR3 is TGCAGCGTACTCGGGACAGGAGGCTACAATGAGCAGTTCTTC. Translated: CSVLGTGGYNEQFF.

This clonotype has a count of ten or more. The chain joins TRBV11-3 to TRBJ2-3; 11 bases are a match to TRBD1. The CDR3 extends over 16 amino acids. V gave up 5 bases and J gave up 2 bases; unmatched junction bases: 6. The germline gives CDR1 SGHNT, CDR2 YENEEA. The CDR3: CASSNRDRGFTDTQYF. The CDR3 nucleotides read TGTGCCAGCAGCAATCGGGACAGGGGGTTCACAGATACGCAGTATTTT.

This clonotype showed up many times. CDR3 protein: CAWTARNYMNTEAFF. Here the CDR3 DNA reads TGTGCCTGGACCGCCCGAAATTACATGAACACTGAAGCTTTCTTT. The V and J genes are TRBV30 and TRBJ1-1; D gene ambiguous. Between the trimmed V and J ends, which lost 4 bases and 0 bases, there was a span of 15 bases. Germline CDR1 reads GTSNPN; CDR2 reads SVGIG (reference sequence). The CDR3 is made up of 15 amino acids.

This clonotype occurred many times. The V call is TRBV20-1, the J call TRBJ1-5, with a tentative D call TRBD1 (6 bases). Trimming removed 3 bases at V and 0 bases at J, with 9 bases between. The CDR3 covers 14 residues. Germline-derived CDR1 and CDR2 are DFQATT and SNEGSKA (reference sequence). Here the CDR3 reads CSARGGSSNQPQHF. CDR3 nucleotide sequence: TGCAGTGCTAGGGGGGGCAGTAGCAATCAGCCCCAGCATTTT.

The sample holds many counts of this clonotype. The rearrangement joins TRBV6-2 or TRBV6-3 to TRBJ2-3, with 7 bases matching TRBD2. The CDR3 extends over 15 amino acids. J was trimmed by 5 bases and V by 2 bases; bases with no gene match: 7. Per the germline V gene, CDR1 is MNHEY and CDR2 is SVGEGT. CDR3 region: CASSYQAGAIDTQYF. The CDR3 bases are TGTGCCAGCAGTTACCAGGCGGGAGCAATAGATACGCAGTATTTT.

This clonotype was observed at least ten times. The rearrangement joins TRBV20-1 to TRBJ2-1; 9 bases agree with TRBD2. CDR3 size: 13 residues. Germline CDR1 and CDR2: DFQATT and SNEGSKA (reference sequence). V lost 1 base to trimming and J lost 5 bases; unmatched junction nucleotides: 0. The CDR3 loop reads CSARGTSDNEQFF. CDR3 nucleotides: TGCAGTGCTAGAGGGACTAGCGACAATGAGCAGTTCTTC.

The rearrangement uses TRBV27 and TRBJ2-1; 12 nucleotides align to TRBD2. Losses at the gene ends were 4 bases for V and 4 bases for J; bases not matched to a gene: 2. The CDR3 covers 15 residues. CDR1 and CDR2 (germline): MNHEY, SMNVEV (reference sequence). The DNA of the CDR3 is TGTGCCAGCAGTTATACTAGCGGGAGGTACAATGAGCAGTTCTTC. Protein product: CASSYTSGRYNEQFF.

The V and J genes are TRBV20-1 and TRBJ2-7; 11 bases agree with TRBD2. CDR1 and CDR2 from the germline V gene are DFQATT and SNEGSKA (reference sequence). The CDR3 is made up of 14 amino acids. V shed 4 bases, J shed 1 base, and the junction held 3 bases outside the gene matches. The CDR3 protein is CSAIGTSGSYEQYF. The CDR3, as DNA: TGCAGTGCTATCGGGACTAGCGGATCCTACGAGCAGTACTTC.

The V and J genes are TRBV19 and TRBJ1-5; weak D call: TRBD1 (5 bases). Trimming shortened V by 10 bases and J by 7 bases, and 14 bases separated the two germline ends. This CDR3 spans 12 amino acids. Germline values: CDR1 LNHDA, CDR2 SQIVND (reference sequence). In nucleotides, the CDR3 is TGTGCCACTGGCAGGGTAGGGCAGCCCCAGCATTTT. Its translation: CATGRVGQPQHF. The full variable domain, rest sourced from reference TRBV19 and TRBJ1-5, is DGGITQSPKYLFRKEGQNVTLSCEQNLNHDAMYWYRQDPGQGLRLIYYSQIVNDFQKGDIAEGYSVSREKKESFPLTVTSAQKNPTAFYLCATGRVGQPQHFGDGTRLSIL.

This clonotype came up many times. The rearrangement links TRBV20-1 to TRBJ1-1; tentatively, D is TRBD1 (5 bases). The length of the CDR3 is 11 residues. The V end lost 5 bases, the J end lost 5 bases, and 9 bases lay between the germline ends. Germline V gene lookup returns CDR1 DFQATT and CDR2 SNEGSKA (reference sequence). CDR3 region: CSARRDTEAFF. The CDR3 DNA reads TGCAGTGCTCGCAGGGATACTGAAGCTTTCTTT.

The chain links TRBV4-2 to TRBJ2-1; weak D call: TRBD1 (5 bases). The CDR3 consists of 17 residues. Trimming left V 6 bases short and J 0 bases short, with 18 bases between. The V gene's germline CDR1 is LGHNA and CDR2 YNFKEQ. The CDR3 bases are TGTGCCAGCAGGGGAACAGGCCCCAGGCTCTCCTACAATGAGCAGTTCTTC. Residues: CASRGTGPRLSYNEQFF.

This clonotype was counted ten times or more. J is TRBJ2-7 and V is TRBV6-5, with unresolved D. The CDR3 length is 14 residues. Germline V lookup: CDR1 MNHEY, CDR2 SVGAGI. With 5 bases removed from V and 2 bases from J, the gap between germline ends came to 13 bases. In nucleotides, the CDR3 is TGTGCCAGCAGTACCCTTCGAGAGCCCTACGAGCAGTACTTC. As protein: CASSTLREPYEQYF.

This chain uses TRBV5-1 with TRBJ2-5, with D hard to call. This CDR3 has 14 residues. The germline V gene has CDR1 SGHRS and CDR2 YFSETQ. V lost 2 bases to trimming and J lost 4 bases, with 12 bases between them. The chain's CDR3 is CASSLQANVETQYF. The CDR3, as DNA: TGCGCCAGCAGCTTACAAGCGAATGTAGAGACCCAGTACTTC.